The clone carrying this T cell receptor (beta chain) was observed many times. This entry is derived from a study of early T cells in non-severe SARS-CoV-2 infection. Study at large: Sequencing of bulk RNA from unsorted whole blood was done, without chain pairing.

CDR1 LNHDA and CDR2 SQIVND come from the germline V gene (reference sequence). V was trimmed by 7 bases and J by 8 bases, leaving 15 bases between them. The CDR3 runs 13 residues. The TCR library protocol was used to attach unique molecular identifiers. These identifiers were attached to individual cDNA molecules. A single record per CDR3 protein comes from TCRdb applying MiXCR to the 5' RACE reads. The sample records about 60,000 distinct CDR3 sequences, around 5.2% being singletons. The receptor was isolated from an adult who was a healthcare worker with PCR-confirmed SARS-CoV-2 infection or an uninfected control (not recorded which). The chain joins TRBV19 to TRBJ2-1, with D perhaps given as TRBD1 or TRBD2 (6 bases each). Input material: whole blood. CDR3 DNA sequence: TGTGCCAGTACCACGGATAGGGGGGATGAGCAGTTCTTC. Protein product: CASTTDRGDEQFF.